This T cell receptor beta chain emerged from a study of cytotoxic CD8 clonotypes in ibrutinib-treated CLL. Trimming removed 3 bases from V and 7 bases from J, with 12 bases in between. The CDR3 spans 13 residues. Looked up from germline, CDR1 is MNHEY and CDR2 is SMNVEV (reference sequence). Sequencing used immunoSEQ multiplex PCR; TCRdb keeps in-frame clones, though not all of them. The sample shows approximately 280,000 clones, roughly 76% of them seen only once. The genes are TRBV27 and TRBJ1-2; D is unresolved. The TCR was taken from a human donor with chronic lymphocytic leukemia. Sequencing used PBMCs, obtained at disease progression, from a patient treated with ibrutinib. The CDR3 reads CASSFSADSGYTF. The CDR3 region has the DNA TGTGCCAGCAGTTTTTCAGCAGACTCTGGCTACACCTTC.